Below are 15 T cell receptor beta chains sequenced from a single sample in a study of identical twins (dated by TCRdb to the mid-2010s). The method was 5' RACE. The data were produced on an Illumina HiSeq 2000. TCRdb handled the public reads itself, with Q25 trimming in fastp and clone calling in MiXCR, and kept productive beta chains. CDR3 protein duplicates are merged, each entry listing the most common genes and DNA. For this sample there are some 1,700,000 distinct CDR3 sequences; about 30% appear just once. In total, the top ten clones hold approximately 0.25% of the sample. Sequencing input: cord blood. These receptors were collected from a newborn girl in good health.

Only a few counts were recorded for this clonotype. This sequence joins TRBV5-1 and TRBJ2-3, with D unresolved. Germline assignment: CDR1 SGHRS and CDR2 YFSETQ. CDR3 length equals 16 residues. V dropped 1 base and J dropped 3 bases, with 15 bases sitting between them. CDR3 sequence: CASSLTLDLGTDTQYF. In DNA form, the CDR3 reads TGCGCCAGCAGCTTGACGCTCGACCTAGGAACAGATACGCAGTATTTT.

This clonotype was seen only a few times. The CDR3 DNA reads as TGCAGTGCTAGAGATCTGGCGGGGGGTATGGATGAGCAGTTCTTC. It encodes CSARDLAGGMDEQFF. The chain joins TRBV20-1 to TRBJ2-1, with TRBD2 matching over 8 bases. From germline, CDR1 is DFQATT and CDR2 SNEGSKA (reference sequence). The CDR3 has 15 amino acids. V shed 0 bases, J shed 8 bases, and the junction held 9 bases outside the gene matches.

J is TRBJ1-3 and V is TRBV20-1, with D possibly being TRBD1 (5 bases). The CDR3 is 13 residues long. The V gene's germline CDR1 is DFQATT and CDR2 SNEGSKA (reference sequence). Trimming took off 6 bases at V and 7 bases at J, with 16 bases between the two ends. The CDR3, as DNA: TGCAGTGCCCCTAGACAGTTGAGGAACACCATATATTTT. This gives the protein CSAPRQLRNTIYF.

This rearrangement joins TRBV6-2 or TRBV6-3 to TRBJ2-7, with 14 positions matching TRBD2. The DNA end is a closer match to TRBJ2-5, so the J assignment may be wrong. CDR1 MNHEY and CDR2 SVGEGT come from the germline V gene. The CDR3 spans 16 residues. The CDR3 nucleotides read TGTGCCAGCAGCTACCGGGGACTAGCGGGGGAAGAGACCCAGTACTTC. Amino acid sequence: CASSYRGLAGEETQYF.

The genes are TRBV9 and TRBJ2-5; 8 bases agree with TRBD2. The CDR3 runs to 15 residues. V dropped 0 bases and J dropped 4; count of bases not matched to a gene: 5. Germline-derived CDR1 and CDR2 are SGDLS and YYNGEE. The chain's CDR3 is CASSVAAGGRETQYF. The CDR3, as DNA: TGTGCCAGCAGCGTAGCTGCGGGAGGAAGAGAGACCCAGTACTTC.

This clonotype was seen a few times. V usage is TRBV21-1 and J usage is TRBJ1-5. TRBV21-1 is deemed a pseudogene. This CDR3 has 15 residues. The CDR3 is CASSKARQGNQPQHF. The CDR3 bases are TGTGCCAGCAGCAAAGCTCGGCAGGGCAATCAGCCCCAGCATTTT.

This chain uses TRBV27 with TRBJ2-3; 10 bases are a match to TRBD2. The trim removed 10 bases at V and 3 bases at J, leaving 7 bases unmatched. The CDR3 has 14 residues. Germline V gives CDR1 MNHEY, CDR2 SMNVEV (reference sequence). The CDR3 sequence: CAIYRTSGTDTQYF. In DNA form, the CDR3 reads TGTGCCATCTATCGGACTAGCGGAACAGATACGCAGTATTTT.

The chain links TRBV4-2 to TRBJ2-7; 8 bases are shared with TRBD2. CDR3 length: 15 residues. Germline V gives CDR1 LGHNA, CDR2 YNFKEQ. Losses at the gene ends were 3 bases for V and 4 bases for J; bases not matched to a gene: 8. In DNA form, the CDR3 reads TGTGCCAGCAGCCAGACCCGGGGACTAGGTTACGAGCAGTACTTC. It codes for CASSQTRGLGYEQYF.

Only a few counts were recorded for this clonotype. The CDR3 sequence: CAISARWEEEQYF. CDR3 DNA: TGTGCCATCAGTGCCCGCTGGGAGGAGGAGCAGTACTTC. This chain uses TRBV10-3 with TRBJ2-7; D is perhaps TRBD2 (6 bases). Germline V gene lookup returns CDR1 ENHRY and CDR2 SYGVKD. The CDR3 runs to 13 residues. The V gene lost 4 bases and the J gene lost 7 bases, with 14 bases spanning the gap.

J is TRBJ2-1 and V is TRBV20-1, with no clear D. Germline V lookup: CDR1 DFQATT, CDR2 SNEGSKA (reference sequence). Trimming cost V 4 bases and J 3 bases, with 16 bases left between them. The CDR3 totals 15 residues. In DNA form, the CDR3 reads TGCAGTGCTACTAACCTGAAAGGAGTCTACAATGAGCAGTTCTTC. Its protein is CSATNLKGVYNEQFF.

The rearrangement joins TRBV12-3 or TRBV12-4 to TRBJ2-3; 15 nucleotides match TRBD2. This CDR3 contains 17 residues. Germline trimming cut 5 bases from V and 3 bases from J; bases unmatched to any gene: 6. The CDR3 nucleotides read TGTGCCAGCAGTCGGGGACTAGCGGGAGGAGTGACAGATACGCAGTATTTT. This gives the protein CASSRGLAGGVTDTQYF.

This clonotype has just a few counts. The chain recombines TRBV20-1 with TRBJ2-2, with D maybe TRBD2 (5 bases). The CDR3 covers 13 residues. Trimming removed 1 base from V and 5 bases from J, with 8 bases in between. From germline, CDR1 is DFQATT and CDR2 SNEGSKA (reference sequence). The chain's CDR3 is CSARVSGTGELFF. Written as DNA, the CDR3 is TGCAGTGCTAGAGTTTCGGGAACCGGGGAGCTGTTTTTT.

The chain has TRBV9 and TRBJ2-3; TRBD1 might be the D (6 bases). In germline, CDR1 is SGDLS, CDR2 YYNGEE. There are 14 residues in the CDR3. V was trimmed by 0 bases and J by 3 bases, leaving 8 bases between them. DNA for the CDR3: TGTGCCAGCAGCGTAGTCAGGGGAACAGATACGCAGTATTTT. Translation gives CASSVVRGTDTQYF.

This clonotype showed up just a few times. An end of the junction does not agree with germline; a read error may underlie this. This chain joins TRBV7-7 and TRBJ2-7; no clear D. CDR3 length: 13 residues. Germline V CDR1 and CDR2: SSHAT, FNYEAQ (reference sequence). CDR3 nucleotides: TGTGCTAGCAGCTCGGGTAGGAACTACGAGCAGTACTTC. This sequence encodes CASSSGRNYEQYF.

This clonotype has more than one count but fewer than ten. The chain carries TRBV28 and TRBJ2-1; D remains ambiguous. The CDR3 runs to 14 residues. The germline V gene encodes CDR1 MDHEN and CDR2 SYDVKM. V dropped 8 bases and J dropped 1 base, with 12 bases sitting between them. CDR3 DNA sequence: TGTGCCAGCCGGGCGGTGGGGTCCTACAATGAGCAGTTCTTC. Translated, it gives CASRAVGSYNEQFF.